Listed below are T cell receptor beta chains from one sample, sequenced in a study of technical replicates of blood from several donors. Method: immunoSEQ multiplex PCR; TCRdb's copy keeps in-frame clones and lacks some. The profile shows around 70,000 clones, 94% of them singletons. Sequencing used T cells isolated from PBMCs. The receptors originated from a human donor in good health. CDR3s include the opening cysteine and the closing phenylalanine or tryptophan. The order of the fields is clone size, V gene, J gene, CDR3 length, D gene, CDR3 protein, CDR3 DNA. A D gene is named only where the DNA matches it firmly. Part of the rows lack a size; the others show once, few, many or a class for expanded clones.

clone size: .
V gene: TRBV2
J gene: TRBJ2-7
CDR3 length: 14
D gene: .
CDR3 protein: CASSEYGRSNEQYF
CDR3 DNA: TGTGCCAGCAGTGAGTATGGCAGGTCGAACGAGCAGTACTTC

clone size: .
V gene: TRBV20-1
J gene: TRBJ2-7
CDR3 length: 11
D gene: .
CDR3 protein: CSETSSYEQYF
CDR3 DNA: TGCAGCGAAACTAGCTCCTACGAGCAGTACTTC

clone size: .
V gene: TRBV15
J gene: TRBJ2-7
CDR3 length: 15
D gene: TRBD2
CDR3 protein: CATSSYQRERDEQYF
CDR3 DNA: TGTGCCACCAGCAGTTATCAGCGGGAGAGGGACGAGCAGTACTTC

clone size: .
V gene: TRBV5-1
J gene: TRBJ2-5
CDR3 length: 13
D gene: .
CDR3 protein: CASSSQGQETQYF
CDR3 DNA: TGCGCCAGCAGCTCGCAGGGGCAAGAGACCCAGTACTTC

clone size: .
V gene: TRBV28
J gene: TRBJ2-7
CDR3 length: 14
D gene: TRBD2
CDR3 protein: CASSAGGQLYEQYF
CDR3 DNA: TGTGCCAGCAGCGCGGGGGGGCAGCTATACGAGCAGTACTTC

clone size: .
V gene: TRBV6-1
J gene: TRBJ2-3
CDR3 length: 12
D gene: .
CDR3 protein: CASRQSTDTQYF
CDR3 DNA: TGTGCCAGCAGACAGAGCACAGATACGCAGTATTTT

clone size: once
V gene: TRBV6-6
J gene: TRBJ1-5
CDR3 length: 15
D gene: TRBD1
CDR3 protein: CASSRQGAGNQPQHF
CDR3 DNA: TGTGCCAGCAGCAGACAGGGGGCAGGAAATCAGCCCCAGCATTTT

clone size: .
V gene: TRBV5-1
J gene: TRBJ1-1
CDR3 length: 15
D gene: TRBD1
CDR3 protein: CASSPRTGSNTEAFF
CDR3 DNA: TGCGCCAGCAGCCCAAGGACAGGGTCGAACACTGAAGCTTTCTTT

clone size: once
V gene: TRBV18
J gene: TRBJ2-2
CDR3 length: 14
D gene: .
CDR3 protein: CASSAGINTGELFF
CDR3 DNA: TGTGCCAGCTCGGCGGGGATTAACACCGGGGAGCTGTTTTTT

clone size: .
V gene: TRBV6-5
J gene: TRBJ2-3
CDR3 length: 16
D gene: .
CDR3 protein: CASSYSLSAPTDTQYF
CDR3 DNA: TGTGCCAGCAGTTACTCGCTGAGCGCGCCCACAGATACGCAGTATTTT

clone size: .
V gene: TRBV27
J gene: TRBJ1-1
CDR3 length: 14
D gene: .
CDR3 protein: CASTYSGGNAEAFF
CDR3 DNA: TGTGCCAGCACATATTCCGGGGGAAACGCTGAAGCTTTCTTT

clone size: .
V gene: TRBV5-6
J gene: TRBJ1-5
CDR3 length: 15
D gene: TRBD1
CDR3 protein: CASSLGQGSNQPQHF
CDR3 DNA: TGTGCCAGCAGCTTGGGACAGGGTTCCAATCAGCCCCAGCATTTT

clone size: .
V gene: TRBV13
J gene: TRBJ2-1
CDR3 length: 13
D gene: .
CDR3 protein: CASSLGRGGLWFF
CDR3 DNA: TGTGCCAGCAGCTTAGGCCGCGGAGGTCTCTGGTTCTTC

clone size: .
V gene: TRBV6-5
J gene: TRBJ1-1
CDR3 length: 14
D gene: TRBD1
CDR3 protein: CASRAGTVNTEAFF
CDR3 DNA: TGTGCCAGCAGGGCCGGGACAGTGAACACTGAAGCTTTCTTT

clone size: .
V gene: TRBV19
J gene: TRBJ2-6
CDR3 length: 16
D gene: TRBD2
CDR3 protein: CASRTSGSSGANVLTF
CDR3 DNA: TGTGCCAGTAGGACTAGCGGGAGCTCTGGGGCCAACGTCCTGACTTTC

clone size: .
V gene: TRBV6-5
J gene: TRBJ2-3
CDR3 length: 15
D gene: TRBD2
CDR3 protein: CASRIAGGPTDTQYF
CDR3 DNA: TGTGCCAGCAGAATAGCGGGAGGGCCCACAGATACGCAGTATTTT

clone size: .
V gene: TRBV7-9
J gene: TRBJ1-1
CDR3 length: 14
D gene: .
CDR3 protein: CASSLGQMNTEAFF
CDR3 DNA: TGTGCCAGCAGCTTGGGACAAATGAACACTGAAGCTTTCTTT